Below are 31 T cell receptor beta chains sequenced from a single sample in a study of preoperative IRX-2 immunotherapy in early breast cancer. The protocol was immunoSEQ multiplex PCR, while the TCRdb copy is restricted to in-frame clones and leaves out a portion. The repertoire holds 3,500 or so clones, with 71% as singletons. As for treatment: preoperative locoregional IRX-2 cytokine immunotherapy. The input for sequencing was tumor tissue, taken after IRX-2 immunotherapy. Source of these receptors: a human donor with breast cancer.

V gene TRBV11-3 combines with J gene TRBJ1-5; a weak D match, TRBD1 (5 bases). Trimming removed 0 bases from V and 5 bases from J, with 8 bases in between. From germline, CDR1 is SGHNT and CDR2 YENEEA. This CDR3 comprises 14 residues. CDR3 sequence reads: CASSLDAGYQPQHF. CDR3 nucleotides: TGTGCCAGCAGCTTAGATGCAGGGTATCAGCCCCAGCATTTT.

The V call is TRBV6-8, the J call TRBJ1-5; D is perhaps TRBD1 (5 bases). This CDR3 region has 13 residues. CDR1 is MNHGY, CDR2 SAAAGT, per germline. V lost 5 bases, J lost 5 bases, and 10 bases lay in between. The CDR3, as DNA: TGTGCCAGCAGTGGGACTATCGATCAGCCCCAGCATTTT. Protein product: CASSGTIDQPQHF.

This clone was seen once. CDR3 nucleotide sequence: TGTGCCAGCCGAGGACAGGGGAACACCGGGGAGCTGTTTTTT. Translating it yields CASRGQGNTGELFF. The gene calls are TRBV6-8 and TRBJ2-2; 8 nucleotides match TRBD1. The CDR3 is made up of 14 amino acids. V was clipped by 8 bases and J by 1 base; unmatched bases: 3. Germline values: CDR1 MNHGY, CDR2 SAAAGT.

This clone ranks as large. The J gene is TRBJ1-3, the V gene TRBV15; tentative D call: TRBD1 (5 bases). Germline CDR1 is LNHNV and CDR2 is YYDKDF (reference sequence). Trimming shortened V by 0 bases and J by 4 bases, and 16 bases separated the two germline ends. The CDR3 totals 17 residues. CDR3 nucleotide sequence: TGTGCCACCAGCAGAGAGAGGCTTCCAGGGTCCGGAAACACCATATATTTT. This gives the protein CATSRERLPGSGNTIYF.

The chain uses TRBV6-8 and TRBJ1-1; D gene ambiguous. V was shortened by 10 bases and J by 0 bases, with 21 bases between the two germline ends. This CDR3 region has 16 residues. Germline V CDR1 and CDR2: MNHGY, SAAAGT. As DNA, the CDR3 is TGTGCCATCAGACCCGACGGAAGAGGAATGAACACTGAAGCTTTCTTT. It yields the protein CAIRPDGRGMNTEAFF.

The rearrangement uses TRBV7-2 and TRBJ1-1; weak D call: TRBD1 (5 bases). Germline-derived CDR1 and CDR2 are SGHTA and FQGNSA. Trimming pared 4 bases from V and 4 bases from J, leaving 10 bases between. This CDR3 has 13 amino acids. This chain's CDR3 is CASSWTGGTEAFF. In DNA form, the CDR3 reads TGTGCCAGCAGCTGGACCGGGGGCACTGAAGCTTTCTTT.

The chain's CDR3 is CASKDGVVPEQYF. CDR3 DNA: TGTGCCAGCAAAGACGGGGTTGTCCCCGAGCAGTACTTC. J is TRBJ2-7 and V is TRBV6-8; D might be TRBD2 (5 bases). Germline loops: CDR1 MNHGY, CDR2 SAAAGT. The CDR3 spans 13 residues. The V gene lost 7 bases and the J gene lost 6 bases, with 16 bases spanning the gap.

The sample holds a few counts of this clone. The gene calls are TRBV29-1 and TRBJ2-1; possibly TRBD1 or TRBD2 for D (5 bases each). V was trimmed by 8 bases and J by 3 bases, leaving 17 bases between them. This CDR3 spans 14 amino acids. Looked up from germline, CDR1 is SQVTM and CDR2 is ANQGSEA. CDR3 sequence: CSWGYFSNYNEQFF. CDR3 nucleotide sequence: TGCAGCTGGGGGTATTTCAGCAACTACAATGAGCAGTTCTTC.

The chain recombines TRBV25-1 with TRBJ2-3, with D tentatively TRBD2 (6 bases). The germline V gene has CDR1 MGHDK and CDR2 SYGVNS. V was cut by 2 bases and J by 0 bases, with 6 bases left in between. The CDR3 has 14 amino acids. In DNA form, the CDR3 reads TGTGCCAGCAGTGAAGGGAGGAGCACAGATACGCAGTATTTT. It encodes CASSEGRSTDTQYF.

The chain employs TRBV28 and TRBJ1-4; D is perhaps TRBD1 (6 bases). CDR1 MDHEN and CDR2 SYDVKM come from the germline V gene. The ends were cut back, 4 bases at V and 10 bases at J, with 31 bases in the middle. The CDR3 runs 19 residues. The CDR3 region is CASSWVDWDTTETETKLFF. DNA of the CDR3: TGTGCCAGCAGTTGGGTTGATTGGGACACTACCGAAACCGAGACAAAACTGTTTTTT.

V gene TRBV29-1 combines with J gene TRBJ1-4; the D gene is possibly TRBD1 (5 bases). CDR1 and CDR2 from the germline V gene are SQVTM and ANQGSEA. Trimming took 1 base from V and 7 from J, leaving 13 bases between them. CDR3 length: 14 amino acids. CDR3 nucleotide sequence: TGCAGCGTTGAAGTAGGCAGGGAGGGTGAAAAACTGTTTTTT. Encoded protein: CSVEVGREGEKLFF.

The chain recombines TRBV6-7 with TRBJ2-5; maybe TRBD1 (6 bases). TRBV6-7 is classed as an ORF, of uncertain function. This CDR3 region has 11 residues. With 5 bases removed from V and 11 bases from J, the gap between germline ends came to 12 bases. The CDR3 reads CASSTGQIQYF. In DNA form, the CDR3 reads TGTGCCAGCAGTACCGGACAGATTCAGTACTTC.

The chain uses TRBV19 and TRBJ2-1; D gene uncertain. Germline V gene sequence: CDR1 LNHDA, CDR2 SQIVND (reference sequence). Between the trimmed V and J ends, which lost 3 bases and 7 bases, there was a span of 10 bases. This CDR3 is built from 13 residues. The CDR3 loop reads CASSMFSENEQFF. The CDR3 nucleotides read TGTGCCAGTAGTATGTTTTCAGAAAATGAGCAGTTCTTC.

Here the CDR3 DNA reads TGTGCCAGCAGCCTTCTAACAGGGGGTATTGGAGAGACCCAGTACTTC. Protein: CASSLLTGGIGETQYF. The genes are TRBV11-3 and TRBJ2-5; 8 nucleotides line up with TRBD1. CDR3 length equals 16 residues. V lost 5 bases and J lost 4; bases outside the gene matches: 12. Germline V gene data show CDR1 as SGHNT and CDR2 as YENEEA.

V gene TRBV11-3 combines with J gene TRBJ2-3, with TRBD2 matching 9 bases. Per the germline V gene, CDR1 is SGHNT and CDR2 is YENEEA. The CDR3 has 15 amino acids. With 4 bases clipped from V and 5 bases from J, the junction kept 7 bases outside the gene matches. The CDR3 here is CASSSIAGAVDTQYF. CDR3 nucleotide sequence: TGTGCCAGCAGCTCCATAGCGGGGGCGGTAGATACGCAGTATTTT.

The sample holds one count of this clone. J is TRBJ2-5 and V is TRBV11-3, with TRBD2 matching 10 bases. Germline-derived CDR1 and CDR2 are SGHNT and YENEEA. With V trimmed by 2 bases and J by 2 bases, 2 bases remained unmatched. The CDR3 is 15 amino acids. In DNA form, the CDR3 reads TGTGCCAGCAGCTTACTAGCGGGGGATCAAGAGACCCAGTACTTC. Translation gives CASSLLAGDQETQYF.

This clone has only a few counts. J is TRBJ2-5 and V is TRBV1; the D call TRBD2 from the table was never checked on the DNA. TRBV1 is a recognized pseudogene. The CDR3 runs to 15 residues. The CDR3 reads CASSHEDSGRETQYF. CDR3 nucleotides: TGCGCCAGCAGCCATGAGGACTCGGGGAGGGAGACCCAGTACTTC.

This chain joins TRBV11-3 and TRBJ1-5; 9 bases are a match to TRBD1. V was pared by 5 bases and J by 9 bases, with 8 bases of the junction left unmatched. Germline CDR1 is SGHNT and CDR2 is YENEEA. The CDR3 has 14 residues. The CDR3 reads CASSTGTGTRPQHF. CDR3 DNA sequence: TGTGCCAGCAGCACCGGGACAGGGACACGGCCCCAGCATTTT.

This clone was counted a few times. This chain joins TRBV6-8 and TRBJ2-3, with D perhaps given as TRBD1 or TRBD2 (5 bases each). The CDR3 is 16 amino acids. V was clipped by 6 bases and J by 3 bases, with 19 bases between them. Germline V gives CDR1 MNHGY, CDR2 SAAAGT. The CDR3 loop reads CASRPRGDGVTDTQYF. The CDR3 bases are TGTGCCAGCAGACCTAGAGGGGATGGGGTTACAGATACGCAGTATTTT.

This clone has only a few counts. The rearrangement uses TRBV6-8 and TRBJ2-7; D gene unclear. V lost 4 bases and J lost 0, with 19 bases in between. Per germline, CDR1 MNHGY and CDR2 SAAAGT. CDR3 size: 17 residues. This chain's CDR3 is CASSSRPAGPSSYEQYF. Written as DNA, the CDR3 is TGTGCCAGCAGTTCCCGCCCCGCAGGACCTAGCTCCTACGAGCAGTACTTC.

The CDR3 reads CASSLTGTGERAFF. CDR3 DNA sequence: TGTGCCAGCAGCTTGACCGGGACAGGCGAACGAGCTTTCTTT. The chain combines TRBV11-3 with TRBJ1-1, with TRBD1 matching over 8 bases. The germline CDR1 and CDR2 sequences are SGHNT and YENEEA. The length of the CDR3 is 14 residues. Unmatched junction bases numbered 10, after V lost 3 bases and J lost 10 bases.

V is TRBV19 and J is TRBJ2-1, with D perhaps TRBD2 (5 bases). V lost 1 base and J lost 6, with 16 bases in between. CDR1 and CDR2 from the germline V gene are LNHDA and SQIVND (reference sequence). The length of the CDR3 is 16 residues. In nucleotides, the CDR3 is TGTGCCAGTAGTATAGTACCTGCGCAGCGGCCCAATGAGCAGTTCTTC. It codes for CASSIVPAQRPNEQFF.

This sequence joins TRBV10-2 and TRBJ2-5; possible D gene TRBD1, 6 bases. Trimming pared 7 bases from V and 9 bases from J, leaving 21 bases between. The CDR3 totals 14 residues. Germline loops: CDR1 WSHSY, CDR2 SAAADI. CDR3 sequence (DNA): TGCGCCAGCACCGAGGTGGGGGCAGGGGTTCCCCAGTACTTC. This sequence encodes CASTEVGAGVPQYF.

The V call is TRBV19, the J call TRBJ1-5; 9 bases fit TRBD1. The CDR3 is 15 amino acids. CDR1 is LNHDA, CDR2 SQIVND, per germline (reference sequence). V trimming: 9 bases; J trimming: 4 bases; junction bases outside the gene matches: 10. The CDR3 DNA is TGTGCCAGCCATCCTGACAGGGGGTTAAATCAGCCCCAGCATTTT. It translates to CASHPDRGLNQPQHF.

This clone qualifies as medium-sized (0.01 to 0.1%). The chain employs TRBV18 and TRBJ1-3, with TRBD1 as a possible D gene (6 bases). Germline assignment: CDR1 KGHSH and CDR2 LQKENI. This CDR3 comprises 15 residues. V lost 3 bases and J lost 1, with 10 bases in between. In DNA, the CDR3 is TGTGCCAGCTCACCCATGGGGGCTTCTGGAAACACCATATATTTT. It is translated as CASSPMGASGNTIYF.

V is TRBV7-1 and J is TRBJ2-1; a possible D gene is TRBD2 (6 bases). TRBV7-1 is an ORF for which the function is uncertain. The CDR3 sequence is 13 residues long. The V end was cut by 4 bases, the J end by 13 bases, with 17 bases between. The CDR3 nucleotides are TGTGCCAGCAGCTTAGATCGGACTAAACCCCAGTTCTTC. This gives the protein CASSLDRTKPQFF.

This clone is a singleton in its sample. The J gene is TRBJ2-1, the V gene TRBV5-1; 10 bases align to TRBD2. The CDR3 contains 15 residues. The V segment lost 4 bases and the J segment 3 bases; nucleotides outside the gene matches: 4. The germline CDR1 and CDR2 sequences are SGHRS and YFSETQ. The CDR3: CASSLERGGYNEQFF. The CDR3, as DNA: TGCGCCAGCAGCCTAGAGCGGGGGGGCTACAATGAGCAGTTCTTC.

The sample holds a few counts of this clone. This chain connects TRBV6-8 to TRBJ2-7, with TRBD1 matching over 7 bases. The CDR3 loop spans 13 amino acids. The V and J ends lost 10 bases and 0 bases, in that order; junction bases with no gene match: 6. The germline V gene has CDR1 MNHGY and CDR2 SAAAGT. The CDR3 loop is CATVTGLSYEQYF. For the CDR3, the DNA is TGTGCCACCGTGACAGGGCTCTCCTACGAGCAGTACTTC.

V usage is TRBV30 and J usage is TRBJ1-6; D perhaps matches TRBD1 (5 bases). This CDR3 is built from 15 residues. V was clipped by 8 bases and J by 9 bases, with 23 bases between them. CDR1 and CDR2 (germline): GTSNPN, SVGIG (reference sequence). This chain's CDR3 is CAHAGAAGPGSPLHF. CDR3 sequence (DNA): TGTGCCCACGCTGGAGCAGCAGGGCCCGGTTCACCCCTCCACTTT.

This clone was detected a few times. CDR3 bases: TGCGCCAGCAGCTTAATCGTAGGCAATGAGCAGTTCTTC. This sequence encodes CASSLIVGNEQFF. V is TRBV23-1 and J is TRBJ2-1; D is uncertain. TRBV23-1 is labeled an ORF, and its function is uncertain. V gave up 6 bases and J gave up 6 bases, with 12 bases separating them. This CDR3 region has 13 residues.

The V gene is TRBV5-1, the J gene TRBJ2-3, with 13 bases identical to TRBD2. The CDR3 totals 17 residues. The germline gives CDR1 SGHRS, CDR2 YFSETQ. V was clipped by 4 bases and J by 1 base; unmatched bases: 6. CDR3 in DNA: TGCGCCAGCAGCGCTACTAGCGGGGGGGCCGGCACAGATACGCAGTATTTT. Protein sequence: CASSATSGGAGTDTQYF.